This T cell receptor beta chain emerged from a study of T cell changes during pregnancy in multiple sclerosis. The protocol was immunoSEQ multiplex PCR, while the TCRdb copy is restricted to in-frame clones and leaves out a portion. The sample shows 65,000 to 85,000 clones, roughly 94% of them seen only once. From germline, CDR1 is SGHNT and CDR2 YYREEE (reference sequence). The ends lost 7 bases at V and 4 bases at J; junction bases unmatched: 10. This CDR3 is built from 14 residues. The rearrangement links TRBV5-4 to TRBJ2-7, with 8 nucleotides matching TRBD2. The sample consisted of CD4+ T cells from peripheral blood mononuclear cells, taken after pregnancy. The receptor was derived from a female donor with multiple sclerosis, enrolled in a pregnancy study. The CDR3 DNA reads as TGTGCCAGCGCAGGACCGGGAGGGCAATACGAGCAGTACTTC. This sequence encodes CASAGPGGQYEQYF.